Presented here are 5 T cell receptor beta chains from one specimen sequenced in a study of siplizumab effects on memory and regulatory T cells. The assay was immunoSEQ multiplex PCR, and TCRdb's table has in-frame clones only and misses some. The sample contains more than 85,000 clones, around 92% of which appear only once. Source material: CD4+ T cells sorted from blood. These receptors all stem from a human donor in good health. Some clones in this sample may be carry-over from other donors' samples.

V usage is TRBV19 and J usage is TRBJ1-4; TRBD1 is a possible D gene (6 bases). Per the germline V gene, CDR1 is LNHDA and CDR2 is SQIVND (reference sequence). Trimming pared 8 bases from V and 7 bases from J, leaving 17 bases between. The CDR3 totals 14 residues. CDR3 coding DNA: TGTGCCAGTGCTATCCGGGACATGGCTGAAAAACTGTTTTTT. Amino acid sequence: CASAIRDMAEKLFF.

The gene calls are TRBV7-2 and TRBJ1-3; D call uncertain. The length of the CDR3 is 15 residues. The germline V gene has CDR1 SGHTA and CDR2 FQGNSA. Trimming removed 2 bases from V and 0 bases from J, with 8 bases in between. This CDR3 is CASSLNTDSGNTIYF. The CDR3 DNA follows: TGTGCCAGCAGCTTAAACACTGACTCTGGAAACACCATATATTTT.

The chain is built from TRBV6-1 and TRBJ1-4; D is unresolved. The CDR3 has 15 residues. Germline CDR1 is MNHNS and CDR2 is SASEGT. Trimming left V 1 base short and J 7 bases short, with 13 bases between. CDR3 region: CASSEEVPRSEKLFF. The CDR3 bases are TGTGCCAGCAGTGAAGAGGTGCCTAGGAGTGAAAAACTGTTTTTT.

A single count supports this clone. This sequence joins TRBV10-1 and TRBJ2-2; D is perhaps TRBD1 (6 bases). The CDR3 is 15 amino acids. Per germline, CDR1 WNHNN and CDR2 SYGVQD (reference sequence). Trimming pared 4 bases from V and 0 bases from J, leaving 9 bases between. The CDR3 loop is CASSADSTNTGELFF. The CDR3 region has the DNA TGCGCCAGCAGTGCGGACAGTACGAACACCGGGGAGCTGTTTTTT.

The chain links TRBV9 to TRBJ2-1; TRBD2 might be the D (6 bases). Looked up from germline, CDR1 is SGDLS and CDR2 is YYNGEE. CDR3 length: 14 amino acids. V was trimmed by 0 bases and J by 4 bases, leaving 8 bases between them. The CDR3: CASSVVAGYNEQFF. Here the CDR3 DNA reads TGTGCCAGCAGCGTAGTGGCGGGGTACAATGAGCAGTTCTTC.